The rows below give T cell receptor beta chains drawn from one sample of a study of OX40 agonist ivuxolimab in advanced cancers. Repertoires were generated with immunoSEQ multiplex PCR, while TCRdb's copy carries only in-frame clones and drops some. In the table there are some 86,000 clones, about 91% of which are singletons. The specimen comprised CD4+ or CD8+ T cells sorted from blood, sampled in a trial of the OX40 agonist ivuxolimab. These receptors all stem from an adult with an advanced solid tumor such as melanoma, head and neck, liver or kidney cancer. CDR3s include the opening cysteine and the closing phenylalanine or tryptophan. A D gene is named only where the DNA matches it firmly. Clone size, where shown, is once, few, many, or a class for clones that have expanded.

clone_size j_call v_call d_call cdr3_nt cdr3_aa
NA TRBJ2-1 TRBV28 TRBD2 TGTGCCAGCAATCCGACCGGGACTAGCGGGAGTAAAAATGAGCAGTTCTTC CASNPTGTSGSKNEQFF
NA TRBJ1-2 TRBV30 NA TGTGCCTGGAGTGCGGGGGGGGCCTATGGCTACACCTTC CAWSAGGAYGYTF
NA TRBJ2-1 TRBV9 NA TGTGCCAGCAGCGTAGCGGCGGGAAACTACAATGAGCAGTTCTTC CASSVAAGNYNEQFF
NA TRBJ1-5 TRBV19 NA TGTGCCAGTAGTGAGGGGGGGGCTCGTAATCAGCCCCAGCATTTT CASSEGGARNQPQHF
NA TRBJ2-7 TRBV10-3 NA TGTGCCATCGCGGGGTCCTCCTACGAGCAGTACTTC CAIAGSSYEQYF
NA TRBJ1-2 TRBV5-1 TRBD1 TGCGCCATCCGGACAGGGGGCGACTATGGCTACACCTTC CAIRTGGDYGYTF
NA TRBJ2-1 TRBV6-5 TRBD1 TGTGCCAGCAGATCGGACAGGACGGGTGAGCAGTTCTTC CASRSDRTGEQFF
NA TRBJ2-7 TRBV9 TRBD2 TGTGCCAGCAGCGCCCGGACTAGCGGGACCTACGAGCAGTACTTC CASSARTSGTYEQYF
once TRBJ2-1 TRBV2 TRBD1 TGTGCCAGCAGTGAGGGGACAGGGGTTTTCAATGAGCAGTTCTTC CASSEGTGVFNEQFF
once TRBJ1-1 TRBV28 TRBD1 TGTGCCAGCAGTTCCCGGACAGGGCTGAACACTGAAGCTTTCTTT CASSSRTGLNTEAFF
NA TRBJ1-1 TRBV11-2 NA TGTGCCAGCAGCTCGAAGGGAGCGAACACTGAAGCTTTCTTT CASSSKGANTEAFF
NA TRBJ1-1 TRBV7-8 NA TGTGCCAGCAGCTTAGCCACAGGGAACACTGAAGCTTTCTTT CASSLATGNTEAFF
NA TRBJ2-7 TRBV7-8 NA TGTGCCAGCAGCTTAGGTCACGGGACCTACGAGCAGTACTTC CASSLGHGTYEQYF
NA TRBJ2-7 TRBV7-6 TRBD1 TGTGCCAGCAGCGTAACCGGGACAGGAGCCTACGAGCAGTACTTC CASSVTGTGAYEQYF
once TRBJ2-7 TRBV11-3 NA TGTGCCAGCAGCGAGGCTCGGGACTACGAGCAGTACTTC CASSEARDYEQYF
NA TRBJ1-2 TRBV12-2 NA TGTGCAAGCCCCCGGGGCCCAGGGGACTACACCTTC CASPRGPGDYTF
NA TRBJ2-1 TRBV30 NA TGTGCCTGGAGTGTACGTCAAAGAGGGTGGGACAATGAGCAGTTCTTC CAWSVRQRGWDNEQFF
NA TRBJ1-2 TRBV28 NA TGTGCCAGCAGTCAAGACCTCGGCGGCTATGGCTACACCTTC CASSQDLGGYGYTF
once TRBJ2-3 TRBV5-1 NA TGCGCCAGCAGCCAAAAAGATACGCAGTATTTT CASSQKDTQYF
NA TRBJ2-1 TRBV7-3 TRBD2 TGTGCCAGCAGCTTACGCGGCGGGAGAATCCCCCCCGGTACAGGTGAGCAGTTCTTC CASSLRGGRIPPGTGEQFF
NA TRBJ2-5 TRBV15 NA TGTGCCACCAGCAGAGATCGAGGGACCCCAGAGACCCAGTACTTC CATSRDRGTPETQYF
NA TRBJ2-7 TRBV28 TRBD2 TGTGCCAGCAGTTTAGCGGGAGGGCCCTACGAGCAGTACTTC CASSLAGGPYEQYF
NA TRBJ2-7 TRBV2 NA TGTGCCAGCAGTGAACTCTACGAGCAGTACTTC CASSELYEQYF
NA TRBJ2-1 TRBV9 TRBD2 TGTGCCAGCAGCGTAGGACTAGCGGGATCCTACAATGAGCAGTTCTTC CASSVGLAGSYNEQFF
once TRBJ1-4 TRBV28 NA TGTGCCAGCAGTTTATCCCAAACAGGGCGAAATGAAAAACTGTTTTTT CASSLSQTGRNEKLFF
few TRBJ2-3 TRBV5-1 NA TGCGCCAGCAGCTTGGAAGATACGCAGTATTTT CASSLEDTQYF